The 8 T cell receptor beta chains listed next were all sequenced from one sample in a study of CD8 T cells in Susac syndrome. cDNA came from about 0.5 to 1 ug RNA primed by random hexamers. A single record per CDR3 protein comes from TCRdb applying MiXCR to the immunoSEQ multiplex PCR reads. This sample has 20,000 to 25,000 distinct CDR3 sequences; just under 95% occur once, and the top ten carry approximately 0.3%. The material sequenced was CD8+ T cells from PBMCs. The receptors originated from a human donor in good health.

The chain carries TRBV13 and TRBJ1-2; D uncertain. V was shortened by 4 bases and J by 3 bases, with 15 bases between the two germline ends. The CDR3 consists of 15 residues. Germline V gene data show CDR1 as PRHDT and CDR2 as FYEKMQ (reference sequence). CDR3: CASSSTETLDYGYTF. CDR3 nucleotides: TGTGCCAGCAGCTCGACGGAAACCTTAGACTATGGCTACACCTTC.

The rearrangement links TRBV24-1 to TRBJ2-2; TRBD2 agrees at 7 bases. The V and J ends lost 2 bases and 4 bases, in that order; junction bases with no gene match: 3. CDR1 is KGHDR and CDR2 is SFDVKD in the germline V gene. The CDR3 contains 15 residues. Here the CDR3 DNA reads TGTGCCACCAGTGATTCGGGGGGATCCACCGGGGAGCTGTTTTTT. Translated, it gives CATSDSGGSTGELFF.

The chain couples TRBV4-3 to TRBJ2-2; possibly TRBD1 for D (6 bases). The CDR3 consists of 16 residues. The germline gives CDR1 LGHNA, CDR2 YSLEER. The V gene lost 0 bases and the J gene lost 1 base, with 9 bases spanning the gap. CDR3 DNA: TGCGCCAGCAGCCAAGACGGCAGGGGGAACACCGGGGAGCTGTTTTTT. Encoded protein: CASSQDGRGNTGELFF.

The V call is TRBV5-1, the J call TRBJ2-2; the D gene is possibly TRBD2 (5 bases). V was shortened by 3 bases and J by 5 bases, with 17 bases between the two germline ends. The germline CDR1 and CDR2 sequences are SGHRS and YFSETQ. The CDR3 loop spans 16 amino acids. The CDR3 loop is CASSWTSPPGTGELFF. The CDR3 region has the DNA TGCGCCAGCAGCTGGACTTCTCCGCCGGGTACCGGGGAGCTGTTTTTT.

The rearrangement uses TRBV20-1 and TRBJ2-4, with D perhaps given as TRBD1 or TRBD2 (5 bases each). Germline values: CDR1 DFQATT, CDR2 SNEGSKA (reference sequence). The CDR3 has 15 amino acids. The ends were cut back, 3 bases at V and 0 bases at J, with 12 bases in the middle. The CDR3 sequence is CSASLGELAKNIQYF. The CDR3 DNA is TGCAGTGCTAGTTTGGGGGAGTTAGCCAAAAACATTCAGTACTTC.

This clonotype was observed once. The chain uses TRBV4-3 and TRBJ1-1, with 10 nucleotides matching TRBD1. The CDR3 has 13 residues. The V gene's germline CDR1 is LGHNA and CDR2 YSLEER. V lost 4 bases, J lost 11 bases, and 7 bases stayed unmatched. The CDR3 DNA follows: TGCGCCAGCAGCCCTGCGACAGGGGGCTGGGCTTTCTTT. Protein sequence: CASSPATGGWAFF.

The rearrangement uses TRBV29-1 and TRBJ2-3, with TRBD1 matching over 8 bases. Germline V gene data show CDR1 as SQVTM and CDR2 as ANQGSEA. Trimming removed 7 bases from V and 3 bases from J; junction bases left unmatched: 9. The length of the CDR3 is 14 residues. The CDR3 DNA reads as TGCAGCGCCTGGACAGGGTCTCGTACAGATACGCAGTATTTT. This sequence encodes CSAWTGSRTDTQYF.

Here the CDR3 DNA reads TGTGCCAGCAGTTACTCCGGGACCACCGGTTTGGAGCAAGAGACCCAGTACTTC. Translation: CASSYSGTTGLEQETQYF. The chain recombines TRBV6-5 with TRBJ2-5; either TRBD1 or TRBD2 may supply D (5 bases each). The CDR3 runs 18 residues. Trimming took 0 bases from V and 2 from J, leaving 19 bases between them. CDR1 and CDR2 (germline): MNHEY, SVGAGI.